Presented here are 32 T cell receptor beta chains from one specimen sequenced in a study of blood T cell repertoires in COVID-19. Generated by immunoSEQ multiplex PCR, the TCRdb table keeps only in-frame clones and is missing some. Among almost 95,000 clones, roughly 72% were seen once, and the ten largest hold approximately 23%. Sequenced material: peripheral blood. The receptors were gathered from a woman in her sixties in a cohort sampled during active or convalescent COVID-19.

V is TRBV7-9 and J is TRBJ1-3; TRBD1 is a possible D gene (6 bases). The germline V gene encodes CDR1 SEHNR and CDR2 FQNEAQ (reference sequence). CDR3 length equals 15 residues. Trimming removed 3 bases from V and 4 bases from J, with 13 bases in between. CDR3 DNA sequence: TGTGCCAGCAGCTTGCGGGGGCAGGCAGGAAACACCATATATTTT. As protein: CASSLRGQAGNTIYF. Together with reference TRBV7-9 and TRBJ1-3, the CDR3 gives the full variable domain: DTGVSQNPRHKITKRGQNVTFRCDPISEHNRLYWYRQTLGQGPEFLTYFQNEAQLEKSRLLSDRFSAERPKGSFSTLEIQRTEQGDSAMYLCASSLRGQAGNTIYFGEGSWLTVV.

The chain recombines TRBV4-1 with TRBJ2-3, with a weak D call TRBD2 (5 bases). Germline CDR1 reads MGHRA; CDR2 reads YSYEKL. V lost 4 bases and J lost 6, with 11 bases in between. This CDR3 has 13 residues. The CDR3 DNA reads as TGCGCCAGCAGCCTTAGGACGGGGGATACGCAGTATTTT. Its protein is CASSLRTGDTQYF.

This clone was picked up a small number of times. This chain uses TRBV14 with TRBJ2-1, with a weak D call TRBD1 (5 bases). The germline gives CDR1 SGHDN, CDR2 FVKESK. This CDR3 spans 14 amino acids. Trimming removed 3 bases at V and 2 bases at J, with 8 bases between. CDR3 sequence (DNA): TGTGCCAGCAGCCAGGACATAGCCTACAATGAGCAGTTCTTC. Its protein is CASSQDIAYNEQFF.

Here the CDR3 reads CASSPDPGPRTEAFF. DNA of the CDR3: TGCGCCAGCAGTCCTGACCCGGGTCCGAGGACTGAAGCTTTCTTT. The V gene is TRBV5-1, the J gene TRBJ1-1; D gene unclear. The germline V and J ends were trimmed by 5 bases and 5 bases, with 19 bases remaining between them. This CDR3 contains 15 residues. Germline lookup yields CDR1 SGHRS and CDR2 YFSETQ. Full variable domain (rest looked up from reference TRBV5-1 and TRBJ1-1): KAGVTQTPRYLIKTRGQQVTLSCSPISGHRSVSWYQQTPGQGLQFLFEYFSETQRNKGNFPGRFSGRQFSNSRSEMNVSTLELGDSALYLCASSPDPGPRTEAFFGQGTRLTVV.

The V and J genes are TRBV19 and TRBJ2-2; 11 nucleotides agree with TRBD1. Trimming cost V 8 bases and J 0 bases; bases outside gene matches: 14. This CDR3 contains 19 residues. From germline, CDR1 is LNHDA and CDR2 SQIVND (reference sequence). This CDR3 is CASAGWTGGSPANTGELFF. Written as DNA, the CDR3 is TGTGCCAGTGCAGGGTGGACAGGGGGCTCACCGGCGAACACCGGGGAGCTGTTTTTT.

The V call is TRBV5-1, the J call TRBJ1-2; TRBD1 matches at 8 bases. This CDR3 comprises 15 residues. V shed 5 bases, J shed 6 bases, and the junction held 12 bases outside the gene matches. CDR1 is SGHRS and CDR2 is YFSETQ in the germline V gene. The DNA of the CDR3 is TGCGCCAGCAGTAGGGGACAGGTTAAAAGGGATGGCTACACCTTC. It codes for CASSRGQVKRDGYTF.

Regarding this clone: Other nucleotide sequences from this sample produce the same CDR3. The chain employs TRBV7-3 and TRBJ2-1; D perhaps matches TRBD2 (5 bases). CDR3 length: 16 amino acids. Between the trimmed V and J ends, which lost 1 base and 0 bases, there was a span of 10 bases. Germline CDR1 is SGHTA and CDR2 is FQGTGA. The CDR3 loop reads CASSLIRGSSYNEQFF. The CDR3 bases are TGTGCCAGCAGCTTAATACGGGGAAGCTCCTACAATGAGCAGTTCTTC.

The CDR3 nucleotides read TGTGCCAGCAGTTACTCTTTCCGTACGGACACTGAAGCTTTCTTT. Its protein product is CASSYSFRTDTEAFF. The J gene is TRBJ1-1, the V gene TRBV6-5, with D unresolved. Trimming pared 0 bases from V and 3 bases from J, leaving 11 bases between. CDR1 is MNHEY and CDR2 is SVGAGI in the germline V gene. The CDR3 has 15 amino acids.

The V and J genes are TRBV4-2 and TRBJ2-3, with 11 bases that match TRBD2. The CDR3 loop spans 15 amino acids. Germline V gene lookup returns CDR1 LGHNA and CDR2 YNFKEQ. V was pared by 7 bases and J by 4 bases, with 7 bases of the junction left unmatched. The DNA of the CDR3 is TGTGCCAGCACTATTAGCGGGGGGGCCTCAGATACGCAGTATTTT. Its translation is CASTISGGASDTQYF.

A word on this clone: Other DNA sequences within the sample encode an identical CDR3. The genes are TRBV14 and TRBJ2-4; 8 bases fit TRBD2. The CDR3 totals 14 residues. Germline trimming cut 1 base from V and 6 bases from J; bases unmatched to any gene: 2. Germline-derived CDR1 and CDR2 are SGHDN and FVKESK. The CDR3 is CASSQGGGLNIQYF. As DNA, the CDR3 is TGTGCCAGCAGCCAAGGCGGGGGGTTAAACATTCAGTACTTC.

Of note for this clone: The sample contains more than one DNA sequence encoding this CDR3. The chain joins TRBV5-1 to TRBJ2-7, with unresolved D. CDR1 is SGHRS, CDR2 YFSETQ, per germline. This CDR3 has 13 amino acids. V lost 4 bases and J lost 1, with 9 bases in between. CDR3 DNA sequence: TGCGCCAGCAGCCCAGGATTTTCCTACGAGCAGTACTTC. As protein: CASSPGFSYEQYF.

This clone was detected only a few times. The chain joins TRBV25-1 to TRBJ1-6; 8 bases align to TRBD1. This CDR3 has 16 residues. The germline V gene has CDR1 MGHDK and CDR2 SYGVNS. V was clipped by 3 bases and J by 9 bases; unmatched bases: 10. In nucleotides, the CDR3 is TGTGCCAGCAGTGATTCTAGACAGGGGAGAGGTTCACCCCTCCACTTT. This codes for CASSDSRQGRGSPLHF.

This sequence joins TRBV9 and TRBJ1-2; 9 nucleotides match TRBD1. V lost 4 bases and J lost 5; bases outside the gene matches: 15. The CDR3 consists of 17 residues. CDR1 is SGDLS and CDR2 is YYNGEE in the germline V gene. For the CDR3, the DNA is TGTGCCAGCAGCCCAAACCTCGGACAGGGGACGGGGTATGGCTACACCTTC. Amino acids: CASSPNLGQGTGYGYTF.

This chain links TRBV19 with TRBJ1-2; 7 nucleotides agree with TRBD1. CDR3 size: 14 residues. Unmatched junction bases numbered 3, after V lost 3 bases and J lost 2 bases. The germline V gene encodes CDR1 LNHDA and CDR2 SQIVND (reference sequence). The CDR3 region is CASSIQGVNYGYTF. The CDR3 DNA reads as TGTGCCAGTAGTATCCAGGGGGTAAACTATGGCTACACCTTC.

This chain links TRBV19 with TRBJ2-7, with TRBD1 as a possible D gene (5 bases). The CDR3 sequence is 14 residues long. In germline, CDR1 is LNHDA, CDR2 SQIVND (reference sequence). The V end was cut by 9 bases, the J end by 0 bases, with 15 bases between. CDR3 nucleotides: TGTGCCAGGGAGTGGGGCAGGCCCTCCTACGAGCAGTACTTC. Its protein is CAREWGRPSYEQYF.

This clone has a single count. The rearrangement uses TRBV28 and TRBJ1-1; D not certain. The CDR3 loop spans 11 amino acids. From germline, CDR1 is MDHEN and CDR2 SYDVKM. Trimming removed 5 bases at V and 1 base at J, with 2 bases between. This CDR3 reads CASSRNTEAFF. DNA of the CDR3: TGTGCCAGCAGTCGGAACACTGAAGCTTTCTTT.

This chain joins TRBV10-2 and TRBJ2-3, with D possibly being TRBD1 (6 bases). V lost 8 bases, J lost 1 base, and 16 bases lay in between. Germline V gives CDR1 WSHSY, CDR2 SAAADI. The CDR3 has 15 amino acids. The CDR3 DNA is TGCGCCAGCTCAAGGACAGCCCGGGGCACAGATACGCAGTATTTT. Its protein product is CASSRTARGTDTQYF.

In DNA, the CDR3 is TGTGCCAGCAGTTTTACAGGGTCCACTGAAGCTTTCTTT. It encodes CASSFTGSTEAFF. This rearrangement joins TRBV7-8 to TRBJ1-1, with D perhaps TRBD1 (6 bases). The CDR3 has 13 residues. Trimming removed 6 bases from V and 4 bases from J, with 12 bases in between. Per germline, CDR1 SGHVS and CDR2 FQNEAQ.

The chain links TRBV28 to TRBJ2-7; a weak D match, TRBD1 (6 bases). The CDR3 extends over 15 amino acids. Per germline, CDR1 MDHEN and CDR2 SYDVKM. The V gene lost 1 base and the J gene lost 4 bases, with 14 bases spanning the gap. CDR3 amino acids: CASSLYDQGSYEQYF. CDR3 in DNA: TGTGCCAGCAGTTTATACGATCAGGGGTCGTACGAGCAGTACTTC.

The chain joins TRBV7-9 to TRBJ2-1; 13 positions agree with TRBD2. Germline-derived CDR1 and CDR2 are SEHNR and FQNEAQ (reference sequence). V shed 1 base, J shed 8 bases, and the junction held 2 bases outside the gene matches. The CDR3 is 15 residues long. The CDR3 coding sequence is TGTGCCAGCAGCTTAGGACTAGCGGGGGGACATGAGCAGTTCTTC. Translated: CASSLGLAGGHEQFF.

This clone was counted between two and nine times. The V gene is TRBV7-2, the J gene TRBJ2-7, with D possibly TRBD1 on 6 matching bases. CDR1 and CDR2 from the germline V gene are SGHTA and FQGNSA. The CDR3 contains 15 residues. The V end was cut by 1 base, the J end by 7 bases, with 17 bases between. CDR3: CASSLGLARGSEQYF. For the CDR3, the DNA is TGTGCCAGCAGCTTAGGATTGGCCAGGGGCTCAGAGCAGTACTTC.

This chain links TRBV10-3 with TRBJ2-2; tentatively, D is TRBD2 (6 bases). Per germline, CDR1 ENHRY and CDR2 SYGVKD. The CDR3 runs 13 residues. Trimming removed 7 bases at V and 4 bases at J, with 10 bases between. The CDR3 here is CAIMSGGTGELFF. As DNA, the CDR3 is TGTGCCATCATGTCCGGGGGCACCGGGGAGCTGTTTTTT.

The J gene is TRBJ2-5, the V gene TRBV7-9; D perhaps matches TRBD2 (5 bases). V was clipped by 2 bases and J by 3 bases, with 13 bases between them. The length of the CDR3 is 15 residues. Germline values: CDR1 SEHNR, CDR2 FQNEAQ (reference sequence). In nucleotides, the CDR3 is TGTGCCAGCAGCTTAATCGGGGTCGAGGAAGAGACCCAGTACTTC. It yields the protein CASSLIGVEEETQYF.

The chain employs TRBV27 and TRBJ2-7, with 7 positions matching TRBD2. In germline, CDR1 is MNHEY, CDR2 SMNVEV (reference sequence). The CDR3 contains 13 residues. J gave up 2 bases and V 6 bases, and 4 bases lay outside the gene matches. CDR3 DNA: TGTGCCAGCAGCCGGGGACTAACCTACGAGCAGTACTTC. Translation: CASSRGLTYEQYF.

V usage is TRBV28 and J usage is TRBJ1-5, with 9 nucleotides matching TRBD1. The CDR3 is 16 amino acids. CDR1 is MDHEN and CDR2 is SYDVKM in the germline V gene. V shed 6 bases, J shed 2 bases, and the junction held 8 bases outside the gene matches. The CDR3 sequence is CASRFLQGAGNQPQHF. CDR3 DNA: TGTGCCAGCAGATTCCTACAGGGGGCTGGCAATCAGCCCCAGCATTTT.

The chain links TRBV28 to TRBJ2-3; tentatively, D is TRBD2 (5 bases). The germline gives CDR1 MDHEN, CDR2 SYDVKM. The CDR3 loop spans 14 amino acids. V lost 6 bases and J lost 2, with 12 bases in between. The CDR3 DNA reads TGTGCCAGCAGCCCGGTTGACTACACAGATACGCAGTATTTT. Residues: CASSPVDYTDTQYF.

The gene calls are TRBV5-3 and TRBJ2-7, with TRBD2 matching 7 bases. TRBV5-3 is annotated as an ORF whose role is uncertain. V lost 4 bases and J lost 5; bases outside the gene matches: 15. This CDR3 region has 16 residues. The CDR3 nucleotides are TGTGCCAGAAGCAACCTTGGGGGGGGAGGTATACACGAGCAGTACTTC. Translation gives CARSNLGGGGIHEQYF.

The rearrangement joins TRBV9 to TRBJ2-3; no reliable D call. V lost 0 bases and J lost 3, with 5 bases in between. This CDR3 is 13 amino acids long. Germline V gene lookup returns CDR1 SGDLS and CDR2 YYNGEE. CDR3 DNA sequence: TGTGCCAGCAGCGTAGTCGGGACAGATACGCAGTATTTT. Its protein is CASSVVGTDTQYF.

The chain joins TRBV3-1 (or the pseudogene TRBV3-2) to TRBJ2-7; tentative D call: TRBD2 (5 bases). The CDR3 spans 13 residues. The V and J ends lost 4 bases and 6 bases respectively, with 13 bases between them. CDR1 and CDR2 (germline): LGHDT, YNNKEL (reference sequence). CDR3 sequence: CASSLPEGGEQYF. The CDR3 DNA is TGTGCCAGCAGCCTCCCTGAGGGTGGCGAGCAGTACTTC.

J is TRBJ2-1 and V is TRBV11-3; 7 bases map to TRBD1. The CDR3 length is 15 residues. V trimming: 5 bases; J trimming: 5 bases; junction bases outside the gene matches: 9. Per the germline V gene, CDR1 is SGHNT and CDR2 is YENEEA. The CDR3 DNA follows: TGTGCCAGCAGCCAGGGGGTTCAGGCTCACAATGAGCAGTTCTTC. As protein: CASSQGVQAHNEQFF.

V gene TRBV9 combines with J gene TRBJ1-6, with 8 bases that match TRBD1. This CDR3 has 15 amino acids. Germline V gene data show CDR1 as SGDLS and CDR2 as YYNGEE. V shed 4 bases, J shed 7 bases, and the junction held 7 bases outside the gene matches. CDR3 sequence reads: CASSPSTGANSPLHF. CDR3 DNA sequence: TGTGCCAGCAGCCCATCGACAGGGGCAAATTCACCCCTCCACTTT.

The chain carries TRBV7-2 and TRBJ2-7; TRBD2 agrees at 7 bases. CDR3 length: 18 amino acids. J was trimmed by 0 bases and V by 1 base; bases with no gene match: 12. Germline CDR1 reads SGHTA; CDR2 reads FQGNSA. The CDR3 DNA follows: TGTGCCAGCAGCTTAGTGATGTGGGGGGGGACTTACTCCTACGAGCAGTACTTC. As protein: CASSLVMWGGTYSYEQYF.